A single sample is the source of the 20 T cell receptor beta chains below, sequenced in a study of T cell responses to AZD1222 COVID-19 vaccine. The assay was immunoSEQ multiplex PCR, and TCRdb's table has in-frame clones only and misses some. This table has around 150,000 clones, 88% appearing once. The material sequenced was peripheral blood, taken on day 0 of MenACWY control vaccination. These receptor sequences come from an adult in good health.

The genes are TRBV3-1 (or the pseudogene TRBV3-2) and TRBJ1-6; perhaps TRBD1 as D (5 bases). The CDR3 spans 14 residues. Germline assignment: CDR1 LGHDT and CDR2 YNNKEL (reference sequence). Trimming pared 0 bases from V and 8 bases from J, leaving 8 bases between. The CDR3 region has the DNA TGTGCCAGCAGCCAAGAGGCAGGGCATTCACCCCTCCACTTT. Amino acids: CASSQEAGHSPLHF.

A few counts support this clone. This CDR3 is CASSSRTDYGYTF. The CDR3 DNA is TGTGCCAGCAGCTCTCGAACTGACTATGGCTACACCTTC. This chain connects TRBV11-3 to TRBJ1-2; no definite D call. The CDR3 runs to 13 residues. V was trimmed by 4 bases and J by 3 bases, leaving 9 bases between them. Per the germline V gene, CDR1 is SGHNT and CDR2 is YENEEA. Based on the CDR3 plus reference TRBV11-3 and TRBJ1-2, the full variable domain is EAGVVQSPRYKIIEKKQPVAFWCNPISGHNTLYWYLQNLGQGPELLIRYENEEAVDDSQLPKDRFSAERLKGVDSTLKIQPAELGDSAVYLCASSSRTDYGYTFGSGTRLTVV.

The V and J genes are TRBV10-3 and TRBJ2-3; TRBD1 might be the D (5 bases). The V gene lost 6 bases and the J gene lost 2 bases, with 9 bases spanning the gap. This CDR3 spans 13 amino acids. In germline, CDR1 is ENHRY, CDR2 SYGVKD. CDR3 DNA sequence: TGTGCCATCAGATTCAGGGACACAGATACGCAGTATTTT. Translated, it gives CAIRFRDTDTQYF.

The genes are TRBV7-9 and TRBJ2-1, with D perhaps TRBD2 (6 bases). Germline V lookup: CDR1 SEHNR, CDR2 FQNEAQ (reference sequence). The CDR3 extends over 14 amino acids. Trimming cost V 2 bases and J 5 bases, with 10 bases left between them. The CDR3, as DNA: TGTGCCAGCAGCTTAACTAGCCTCAACAATGAGCAGTTCTTC. Encoded protein: CASSLTSLNNEQFF.

This chain joins TRBV2 and TRBJ1-5, with no clear D. V lost 6 bases and J 9 bases, leaving 9 bases between the germline ends. CDR3 length equals 11 residues. Per the germline V gene, CDR1 is SNHLY and CDR2 is FYNNEI. The CDR3 region is CASSAHGPQHF. CDR3 bases: TGTGCCAGCAGCGCCCACGGGCCCCAGCATTTT.

The chain uses TRBV30 and TRBJ1-1; D gene uncertain. CDR3 length: 16 amino acids. The V end was cut by 3 bases, the J end by 0 bases, with 17 bases between. CDR1 and CDR2 from the germline V gene are GTSNPN and SVGIG (reference sequence). CDR3 nucleotides: TGTGCCTGGAGCGCCCTCGGAGGGAGGATGAACACTGAAGCTTTCTTT. Protein sequence: CAWSALGGRMNTEAFF.

The chain has TRBV5-1 and TRBJ1-2; possibly TRBD1 for D (6 bases). With 5 bases removed from V and 8 bases from J, the gap between germline ends came to 13 bases. The germline CDR1 and CDR2 sequences are SGHRS and YFSETQ. The CDR3 spans 12 residues. The DNA for the CDR3 is TGCGCCAGCAGACCCCCGGGGGCGGGCTACACCTTC. It is translated as CASRPPGAGYTF. Together with reference TRBV5-1 and TRBJ1-2, the CDR3 gives the full variable domain: KAGVTQTPRYLIKTRGQQVTLSCSPISGHRSVSWYQQTPGQGLQFLFEYFSETQRNKGNFPGRFSGRQFSNSRSEMNVSTLELGDSALYLCASRPPGAGYTFGSGTRLTVV.

The rearrangement uses TRBV9 and TRBJ1-5, with D perhaps matching TRBD1 (5 bases). The CDR3 is 15 amino acids. From germline, CDR1 is SGDLS and CDR2 YYNGEE. Trimming left V 1 base short and J 4 bases short, with 12 bases between. CDR3 coding DNA: TGTGCCAGCAGCGTATCTCCTGAGGGGAATCAGCCCCAGCATTTT. Translated: CASSVSPEGNQPQHF.

This clone was detected only a few times. J is TRBJ2-7 and V is TRBV9; D possibly corresponds to TRBD2 (5 bases). CDR3 length equals 13 residues. Trimming removed 2 bases from V and 3 bases from J, with 9 bases in between. CDR1 SGDLS and CDR2 YYNGEE come from the germline V gene. The CDR3 sequence is CASSVDGLYEQYF. In DNA, the CDR3 is TGTGCCAGCAGCGTGGACGGACTCTACGAGCAGTACTTC.

This clone turned up a few times. V gene TRBV7-3 combines with J gene TRBJ1-6; D ambiguous. Germline V lookup: CDR1 SGHTA, CDR2 FQGTGA. V shed 4 bases and J shed 10 bases, with 11 bases lying between them. CDR3 length: 13 residues. The CDR3, as DNA: TGTGCCAGCAGCTCGACCACGGGATCACCCCTCCACTTT. It specifies CASSSTTGSPLHF.

V is TRBV5-1 and J is TRBJ2-3, with 8 bases fitting TRBD2. The CDR3 length is 14 residues. V gave up 2 bases and J gave up 4 bases; unmatched junction bases: 3. CDR1 SGHRS and CDR2 YFSETQ come from the germline V gene. As DNA, the CDR3 is TGCGCCAGCAGCTTAGCGGGGGAGTCAGATACGCAGTATTTT. Amino acid sequence: CASSLAGESDTQYF.

Only one count was recorded for this clone. This chain links TRBV6-1 with TRBJ2-6; D call uncertain. CDR1 is MNHNS and CDR2 is SASEGT in the germline V gene. V was trimmed by 2 bases and J by 0 bases, leaving 11 bases between them. CDR3 size: 17 residues. The CDR3 nucleotides read TGTGCCAGCAGTGAACGTTGGCAGTCCTCTGGGGCCAACGTCCTGACTTTC. Translated: CASSERWQSSGANVLTF.

V is TRBV5-6 and J is TRBJ2-3, with 10 positions matching TRBD1. The junction had 9 bases not matched to a gene; V was cut back by 4 bases and J by 4 bases. This CDR3 has 16 residues. Germline V gene lookup returns CDR1 SGHDT and CDR2 YYEEEE. CDR3 amino acids: CASSHDRGPAPDTQYF. In nucleotides, the CDR3 is TGTGCCAGCAGCCACGACAGGGGGCCTGCCCCAGATACGCAGTATTTT.

The chain joins TRBV29-1 to TRBJ1-2; unclear D gene. CDR3 length: 11 residues. Germline CDR1 is SQVTM and CDR2 is ANQGSEA. Trimming left V 4 bases short and J 3 bases short, with 6 bases between. DNA for the CDR3: TGCAGCGTTGTTTGGGACTATGGCTACACCTTC. This encodes CSVVWDYGYTF.

J is TRBJ2-1 and V is TRBV24-1, with D perhaps given as TRBD1 or TRBD2 (5 bases each). The V and J ends lost 2 bases and 9 bases respectively, with 13 bases between them. This CDR3 has 14 residues. From germline, CDR1 is KGHDR and CDR2 SFDVKD. DNA for the CDR3: TGTGCCACCAGTGATTCAGGGACCATTGGTGAGCAGTTCTTC. It translates to CATSDSGTIGEQFF.

CDR3 residues: CASSWKKLYEQYF. The CDR3 DNA sequence: TGTGCCAGCAGTTGGAAGAAACTCTACGAGCAGTACTTC. The chain uses TRBV27 and TRBJ2-7; no clear D. Trimming cost V 4 bases and J 3 bases, with 10 bases left between them. The germline V gene has CDR1 MNHEY and CDR2 SMNVEV (reference sequence). There are 13 residues in the CDR3.

The chain has TRBV20-1 and TRBJ2-1; D is possibly TRBD1 or TRBD2 (5 bases each). CDR1 is DFQATT, CDR2 SNEGSKA, per germline (reference sequence). V gave up 3 bases and J gave up 10 bases, with 22 bases separating them. This CDR3 spans 15 amino acids. The CDR3 sequence is CSASSYTGDLGEQFF. Written as DNA, the CDR3 is TGCAGTGCTAGTTCCTATACTGGGGACCTCGGGGAGCAGTTCTTC.

This rearrangement joins TRBV18 to TRBJ2-3; weak D call: TRBD2 (6 bases). V gave up 4 bases and J gave up 5 bases, with 19 bases separating them. The CDR3 sequence is 16 residues long. The germline CDR1 and CDR2 sequences are KGHSH and LQKENI. Here the CDR3 reads CASSLGGLGAQDTQYF. The CDR3 DNA reads as TGTGCCAGCTCACTCGGGGGACTTGGTGCACAAGATACGCAGTATTTT.

The V gene is TRBV19, the J gene TRBJ2-7; D unresolved. The CDR3 runs 13 residues. Germline assignment: CDR1 LNHDA and CDR2 SQIVND (reference sequence). V lost 5 bases, J lost 0 bases, and 8 bases lay in between. Here the CDR3 DNA reads TGTGCCAGTAGTCGGACGGTCTCCTACGAGCAGTACTTC. Its protein product is CASSRTVSYEQYF.

The chain carries TRBV6-5 and TRBJ1-3; D is perhaps TRBD1 (5 bases). V lost 6 bases and J 7 bases, leaving 13 bases between the germline ends. The CDR3 has 13 residues. Germline V gene data show CDR1 as MNHEY and CDR2 as SVGAGI. For the CDR3, the DNA is TGTGCCAGCAGGCCCGGGACCCTTAACACCATATATTTT. This encodes CASRPGTLNTIYF.